Listed here are 21 T cell receptor beta chains from one sample, sequenced in a study of Ad26.COV2.S vaccination and SARS-CoV-2 variants. Sequencing was performed with immunoSEQ multiplex PCR; in TCRdb, only in-frame clones are kept and a portion is missing. The sample lists about 400,000 clones; about 90% were seen once. Treatment given: roughly 18 received Ad26.COV2.S at low or high dose, single or two shots; about 5 received placebo; per-sample allocation not given. The samples were gathered on day 63 after the first injection of vaccine or placebo. Source: peripheral blood, taken in a trial of Ad26.COV2.S vaccine versus placebo. Every receptor here comes from a person aged 18 to 59 who received the Ad26.COV2.S COVID-19 vaccine or a placebo.

This chain uses TRBV2 with TRBJ1-3; D unclear. Per germline, CDR1 SNHLY and CDR2 FYNNEI. The CDR3 is 17 amino acids. Trimming took 0 bases from V and 0 from J, leaving 12 bases between them. CDR3 bases: TGTGCCAGCAGTGAAGCTCCTCACACTTCCTCTGGAAACACCATATATTTT. Its translation is CASSEAPHTSSGNTIYF.

This clone was found once. The rearrangement links TRBV4-2 to TRBJ2-2, with D possibly being TRBD2 (6 bases). Trimming took 1 base from V and 13 from J, leaving 10 bases between them. Germline CDR1 reads LGHNA; CDR2 reads YNFKEQ. The CDR3 runs 12 residues. This CDR3 is CASSQASGRLFF. The CDR3 DNA follows: TGTGCCAGCAGCCAAGCTTCCGGGAGGCTGTTTTTT.

This clone came up once. V and J are TRBV7-9 and TRBJ2-5, with D tentatively TRBD2 (7 bases). Trimming shortened V by 5 bases and J by 1 base, and 14 bases separated the two germline ends. The length of the CDR3 is 15 residues. Germline V gene sequence: CDR1 SEHNR, CDR2 FQNEAQ (reference sequence). The CDR3 here is CASSPWGGGQETQYF. In nucleotides, the CDR3 is TGTGCCAGCAGCCCCTGGGGAGGGGGCCAAGAGACCCAGTACTTC.

V is TRBV28 and J is TRBJ1-5, with a possible D match to TRBD1 (5 bases). The CDR3 extends over 13 amino acids. CDR1 MDHEN and CDR2 SYDVKM come from the germline V gene. CDR3 sequence reads: CAVNGASNQPQHF. Written as DNA, the CDR3 is TGTGCAGTAAATGGGGCTAGCAATCAGCCCCAGCATTTT.

The rearrangement joins TRBV4-3 to TRBJ2-3, with D perhaps assigned TRBD1 or TRBD2 (6 bases each). The CDR3 is 15 residues long. V shed 3 bases and J shed 2 bases, with 12 bases lying between them. Germline CDR1 LGHNA, CDR2 YSLEER. The CDR3 nucleotides read TGCGCCAGCAGCCAGAGGGGGGCGTCCACAGATACGCAGTATTTT. Residues: CASSQRGASTDTQYF.

The rearrangement links TRBV6-5 to TRBJ2-1, with 9 bases fitting TRBD1. The CDR3 consists of 14 residues. V lost 5 bases, J lost 12 bases, and 11 bases stayed unmatched. Germline values: CDR1 MNHEY, CDR2 SVGAGI. CDR3 sequence reads: CASSLHSWGQGQFF. Here the CDR3 DNA reads TGTGCCAGCAGTCTCCACTCGTGGGGACAGGGGCAGTTCTTC.

This chain links TRBV7-9 with TRBJ2-1, with D unresolved. V lost 8 bases and J 9 bases, leaving 11 bases between the germline ends. This CDR3 has 11 residues. In germline, CDR1 is SEHNR, CDR2 FQNEAQ (reference sequence). The CDR3, as DNA: TGTGCCAGCCGCCCCCGTGGTGAGCAGTTCTTC. It specifies CASRPRGEQFF.

This chain links TRBV5-4 with TRBJ1-2, with 9 bases matching TRBD1. The CDR3 runs 17 residues. Germline CDR1 and CDR2: SGHNT and YYREEE (reference sequence). V was pared by 4 bases and J by 0 bases, with 10 bases of the junction left unmatched. This chain's CDR3 is CASSRPGQGSTNYGYTF. CDR3 DNA sequence: TGTGCCAGCAGCCGTCCGGGACAGGGTAGCACTAACTATGGCTACACCTTC.

The chain joins TRBV11-2 to TRBJ2-5; 9 nucleotides line up with TRBD2. Trimming at V came to 0 bases and at J to 1 base, leaving 6 bases not matched to a gene. This CDR3 comprises 17 residues. Germline CDR1 is SGHAT and CDR2 is FQNNGV. The CDR3 spells CASSLELGLALQETQYF. For the CDR3, the DNA is TGTGCCAGCAGCTTAGAGCTGGGACTAGCCCTCCAAGAGACCCAGTACTTC.

The V gene is TRBV24-1, the J gene TRBJ1-2, with D maybe TRBD1 (6 bases). This CDR3 comprises 13 residues. Trimming took off 3 bases at V and 7 bases at J, with 11 bases between the two ends. From germline, CDR1 is KGHDR and CDR2 SFDVKD. As DNA, the CDR3 is TGTGCCACCAGTGATCCCGGACAGTTTGGCTACACCTTC. This codes for CATSDPGQFGYTF.

This rearrangement joins TRBV18 to TRBJ2-2; D remains ambiguous. The CDR3 runs 15 residues. V was clipped by 2 bases and J by 0 bases, with 7 bases between them. The V gene's germline CDR1 is KGHSH and CDR2 LQKENI. CDR3 coding DNA: TGTGCCAGCTCACCAACCAGTGCGAACACCGGGGAGCTGTTTTTT. Its translation: CASSPTSANTGELFF. The full variable domain, with the rest looked up from reference TRBV18 and TRBJ2-2, is NAGVMQNPRHLVRRRGQEARLRCSPMKGHSHVYWYRQLPEEGLKFMVYLQKENIIDESGMPKERFSAEFPKEGPSILRIQQVVRGDSAAYFCASSPTSANTGELFFGEGSRLTVL.

V gene TRBV20-1 combines with J gene TRBJ2-7; TRBD2 might be the D (5 bases). The CDR3 has 13 residues. CDR1 and CDR2 from the germline V gene are DFQATT and SNEGSKA (reference sequence). Trimming stripped 3 bases from V and 2 bases from J, with 11 bases between. Written as DNA, the CDR3 is TGCAGTGCTAGTGAGGGAGTCGCCTACGAGCAGTACTTC. It specifies CSASEGVAYEQYF.

V gene TRBV5-1 combines with J gene TRBJ1-1; TRBD1 might be the D (5 bases). Germline V lookup: CDR1 SGHRS, CDR2 YFSETQ. This CDR3 is 15 amino acids long. The V and J ends lost 1 base and 4 bases respectively, with 14 bases between them. CDR3 DNA: TGCGCCAGCAGCTTGTTGGGGGACGGGGGCACTGAAGCTTTCTTT. Amino acid sequence: CASSLLGDGGTEAFF. The entire variable domain, with the rest obtained from reference TRBV5-1 and TRBJ1-1, is as follows: KAGVTQTPRYLIKTRGQQVTLSCSPISGHRSVSWYQQTPGQGLQFLFEYFSETQRNKGNFPGRFSGRQFSNSRSEMNVSTLELGDSALYLCASSLLGDGGTEAFFGQGTRLTVV.

This chain connects TRBV10-3 to TRBJ2-1; D unclear. This CDR3 comprises 16 residues. V was cut by 0 bases and J by 2 bases, with 11 bases left in between. CDR1 ENHRY and CDR2 SYGVKD come from the germline V gene. The CDR3 here is CAISESLTLTYNEQFF. Here the CDR3 DNA reads TGTGCCATCAGTGAGTCCCTGACCCTTACCTACAATGAGCAGTTCTTC.

This sequence joins TRBV27 and TRBJ2-7, with TRBD2 matching over 7 bases. After removal of 5 bases from V and 1 base from J, the junction contained 8 bases not matched to a gene. The CDR3 length is 15 residues. The germline V gene encodes CDR1 MNHEY and CDR2 SMNVEV (reference sequence). CDR3 loop: CASSPLGGGSYEQYF. The DNA of the CDR3 is TGTGCCAGCAGTCCGCTGGGGGGGGGTTCCTACGAGCAGTACTTC.

The chain recombines TRBV5-4 with TRBJ1-2, with D hard to call. This CDR3 is built from 15 residues. Looked up from germline, CDR1 is SGHNT and CDR2 is YYREEE (reference sequence). V lost 1 base to trimming and J lost 5 bases, with 15 bases between them. The CDR3 bases are TGTGCCAGCAGCTTGCGATATGTACTCACTTATGGCTACACCTTC. It translates to CASSLRYVLTYGYTF.

The chain couples TRBV5-1 to TRBJ2-2; either TRBD1 or TRBD2 may fit D (6 bases each). The CDR3 covers 16 residues. CDR1 is SGHRS and CDR2 is YFSETQ in the germline V gene. Trimming took 0 bases from V and 4 from J, leaving 13 bases between them. CDR3 DNA sequence: TGCGCCAGCAGCTTGGTCTCGGGGGCGACCACCGGGGAGCTGTTTTTT. This translates into CASSLVSGATTGELFF.

Only one count was recorded for this clone. The V and J genes are TRBV6-2 or TRBV6-3 and TRBJ2-1, with 8 bases that match TRBD2. V shed 3 bases, J shed 6 bases, and the junction held 7 bases outside the gene matches. The V gene's germline CDR1 is MNHEY and CDR2 SVGEGT. The CDR3 has 15 residues. In DNA, the CDR3 is TGTGCCAGCAGTTATTTCGGGGGGGCGTCCAATGAGCAGTTCTTC. As protein: CASSYFGGASNEQFF.

About this clone itself: Other nucleotide sequences in the sample specify the same CDR3. V gene TRBV5-1 combines with J gene TRBJ1-5; TRBD1 agrees at 9 bases. The CDR3 is 15 residues long. V lost 0 bases to trimming and J lost 4 bases; unmatched junction nucleotides: 2. Per germline, CDR1 SGHRS and CDR2 YFSETQ. Written as DNA, the CDR3 is TGCGCCAGCAGCTTGGAGGGACAGGGAAATCAGCCCCAGCATTTT. Translating gives CASSLEGQGNQPQHF.

Worth noting for this clone: The same CDR3 is also encoded by other DNA sequences in this sample. V and J are TRBV4-3 and TRBJ1-5; D uncertain. This CDR3 spans 13 amino acids. V lost 4 bases and J lost 3, with 7 bases in between. CDR1 and CDR2 from the germline V gene are LGHNA and YSLEER. In nucleotides, the CDR3 is TGCGCCAGCAGCCTAGGGTTCAATCAGCCCCAGCATTTT. Its protein is CASSLGFNQPQHF.

V and J are TRBV12-3 or TRBV12-4 and TRBJ1-1; D not certain. The V and J ends lost 3 bases and 1 base respectively, with 6 bases between them. The CDR3 contains 13 residues. The CDR3 spells CASSLAGNTEAFF. In DNA, the CDR3 is TGTGCCAGCAGTTTGGCAGGGAACACTGAAGCTTTCTTT.